These T cell receptor beta chains were read from a single sample in a study of T cell repertoires in cytomegalovirus infection. Using its own MiXCR run on the reads, TCRdb lists one record per CDR3 protein. The sample carries roughly 640,000 distinct CDR3 sequences, 24% recorded once. The sample was CD8+ T cells from PBMCs. These receptors all stem from a human donor in good health (CMV status not recorded). Some clones in this sample may be carry-over from other donors' samples. Each CDR3 is given with its conserved first and last residue. Each record gives: V gene, D gene, CDR3 length, clone size, J gene, CDR3 protein, CDR3 DNA. The D gene is left open where the match is weak. Expanded clones get a size class; other rows say once, few or many, or leave the size out.

v_gene: TRBV27; d_gene: .; len: 15; abundance: .; j_gene: TRBJ2-1; CDR3aa: CASRNLGRAEDEQFF; CDR3nt: TGTGCCAGCAGGAATCTAGGGCGGGCCGAAGATGAGCAGTTCTTC
v_gene: TRBV9; d_gene: .; len: 12; abundance: few; j_gene: TRBJ1-1; CDR3aa: CASSDRFTEAFF; CDR3nt: TGTGCCAGCAGCGATCGATTCACTGAAGCTTTCTTT
v_gene: TRBV7-9; d_gene: TRBD1; len: 16; abundance: many; j_gene: TRBJ1-2; CDR3aa: CASTPRTGKFDYGYTF; CDR3nt: TGTGCCAGCACCCCCCGGACAGGGAAGTTTGACTATGGCTACACCTTC
v_gene: TRBV20-1; d_gene: TRBD2; len: 14; abundance: few; j_gene: TRBJ2-1; CDR3aa: CSASSSGGPNEQFF; CDR3nt: TGCAGTGCTAGCAGTAGCGGGGGGCCTAATGAGCAGTTCTTC
v_gene: TRBV7-9; d_gene: TRBD2; len: 17; abundance: few; j_gene: TRBJ2-2; CDR3aa: CASSLIGLAGSTGELFF; CDR3nt: TGTGCCAGCAGCTTAATCGGACTAGCGGGGAGTACCGGGGAGCTGTTTTTT
v_gene: TRBV25-1; d_gene: .; len: 13; abundance: .; j_gene: TRBJ2-5; CDR3aa: CASSEGTQETQYF; CDR3nt: TGTGCCAGCAGTGAAGGGACGCAAGAGACCCAGTACTTC
v_gene: TRBV28; d_gene: .; len: 16; abundance: .; j_gene: TRBJ1-5; CDR3aa: CASAGVRDEFNQPQHF; CDR3nt: TGTGCCAGCGCTGGAGTCAGGGACGAATTCAATCAGCCCCAGCATTTT
v_gene: TRBV6-2/TRBV6-3; d_gene: .; len: 15; abundance: .; j_gene: TRBJ2-1; CDR3aa: CASSYSDGPLNEQFF; CDR3nt: TGTGCCAGCAGTTACTCGGATGGCCCCCTCAATGAGCAGTTCTTC
v_gene: TRBV20-1; d_gene: .; len: 12; abundance: .; j_gene: TRBJ1-3; CDR3aa: CSAPQGEHTIYF; CDR3nt: TGCAGTGCTCCTCAGGGTGAACACACCATATATTTT
v_gene: TRBV27; d_gene: .; len: 13; abundance: many; j_gene: TRBJ2-1; CDR3aa: CASSLSTYNEQFF; CDR3nt: TGTGCCAGCAGCCTCAGCACATACAATGAGCAGTTCTTC
v_gene: TRBV2; d_gene: .; len: 16; abundance: many; j_gene: TRBJ1-6; CDR3aa: CASSDVSRRAESPLHF; CDR3nt: TGTGCCAGCAGTGATGTCAGTCGCAGGGCCGAATCACCCCTCCACTTT
v_gene: TRBV28; d_gene: TRBD1; len: 15; abundance: .; j_gene: TRBJ1-1; CDR3aa: CASRSPGQGKTEAFF; CDR3nt: TGTGCCAGCAGGTCGCCGGGACAGGGAAAGACTGAAGCTTTCTTT
v_gene: TRBV12-3/TRBV12-4; d_gene: .; len: 15; abundance: many; j_gene: TRBJ1-1; CDR3aa: CASSFKGRVDTEAFF; CDR3nt: TGTGCCAGCAGTTTCAAGGGCAGGGTGGACACTGAAGCTTTCTTT
v_gene: TRBV29-1; d_gene: .; len: 11; abundance: .; j_gene: TRBJ1-1; CDR3aa: CSVERGAKAFF; CDR3nt: TGCAGCGTTGAACGAGGGGCTAAAGCTTTCTTT
v_gene: TRBV7-9; d_gene: TRBD2; len: 15; abundance: .; j_gene: TRBJ2-1; CDR3aa: CASSWGGEPYNEQFF; CDR3nt: TGTGCCAGCTCCTGGGGGGGGGAACCCTACAATGAGCAGTTCTTC
v_gene: TRBV4-1; d_gene: .; len: 14; abundance: many; j_gene: TRBJ1-5; CDR3aa: CASSRTLWGQPQHF; CDR3nt: TGCGCCAGCAGCCGGACCTTGTGGGGTCAGCCCCAGCATTTT
v_gene: TRBV7-9; d_gene: TRBD1; len: 15; abundance: few; j_gene: TRBJ1-1; CDR3aa: CASSPQTGMNTEAFF; CDR3nt: TGTGCCAGCAGCCCCCAGACAGGGATGAACACTGAAGCTTTCTTT
v_gene: TRBV20-1; d_gene: TRBD2; len: 15; abundance: .; j_gene: TRBJ2-1; CDR3aa: CSARGTSGALNEQFF; CDR3nt: TGCAGTGCTAGAGGTACCAGCGGGGCGCTTAATGAGCAGTTCTTC
v_gene: TRBV15; d_gene: TRBD2; len: 16; abundance: few; j_gene: TRBJ2-3; CDR3aa: CATSRDLGGYADTQYF; CDR3nt: TGTGCCACCAGCAGAGATCTGGGGGGGTATGCGGATACGCAGTATTTT
v_gene: TRBV6-6; d_gene: .; len: 16; abundance: .; j_gene: TRBJ2-3; CDR3aa: CASSNRDILSTDTQYF; CDR3nt: TGTGCCAGCAGTAACCGGGACATCCTAAGCACAGATACGCAGTATTTT
v_gene: TRBV7-9; d_gene: TRBD1; len: 16; abundance: .; j_gene: TRBJ1-1; CDR3aa: CASSQQGAIGNTEAFF; CDR3nt: TGTGCCAGCAGCCAACAGGGGGCGATTGGGAACACTGAAGCTTTCTTT
v_gene: TRBV25-1; d_gene: TRBD2; len: 16; abundance: once; j_gene: TRBJ2-3; CDR3aa: CASSERTGGPGDTQYF; CDR3nt: TGTGCCAGCAGTGAAAGAACGGGGGGGCCGGGAGATACGCAGTATTTT